These 10 T cell receptor beta chains were all obtained from the same sample, sequenced in a study of OX40 agonist ivuxolimab in advanced cancers. Produced via immunoSEQ multiplex PCR; TCRdb's table is partial and in-frame only. The data contain tens of thousands of clones, over 75% of them seen just once; the ten biggest clones take up 0.65% to 0.8%. This sample comprised CD4+ or CD8+ T cells sorted from blood, obtained in a trial of the OX40 agonist ivuxolimab. These receptors were collected from an adult with an advanced solid tumor such as melanoma, head and neck, liver or kidney cancer.

This chain connects TRBV7-6 to TRBJ2-7; 14 nucleotides match TRBD2. The closer fit of TRBJ2-1 to the DNA end suggests the J call may be wrong. CDR3 length: 15 amino acids. Germline V CDR1 and CDR2: SGHVS, FNYEAQ. The CDR3 region has the DNA TGTGCCAGCAGCCGGGGACTAGCGGGAGTCGGTGAGCAGTTCTTC. Protein sequence: CASSRGLAGVGEQFF.

The chain combines TRBV14 with TRBJ1-5; D is uncertain. CDR3 size: 16 residues. V was pared by 4 bases and J by 2 bases, with 15 bases between. CDR1 SGHDN and CDR2 FVKESK come from the germline V gene. The CDR3: CASSPRTEIRNQPQHF. The DNA for the CDR3 is TGTGCCAGCAGCCCCCGTACGGAAATACGCAATCAGCCCCAGCATTTT.

This sequence joins TRBV6-1 and TRBJ2-2, with 7 bases identical to TRBD1. After removal of 3 bases from V and 0 bases from J, the junction contained 7 bases not matched to a gene. The germline gives CDR1 MNHNS, CDR2 SASEGT. This CDR3 has 17 amino acids. CDR3 nucleotides: TGTGCCAGCAGTGACCCTGGACAGGCCTCGAACACCGGGGAGCTGTTTTTT. This codes for CASSDPGQASNTGELFF.

This sequence joins TRBV19 and TRBJ2-2, with a tentative D call TRBD2 (6 bases). Trimming pared 3 bases from V and 6 bases from J, leaving 11 bases between. Germline V lookup: CDR1 LNHDA, CDR2 SQIVND (reference sequence). This CDR3 has 14 residues. CDR3: CASSIPRRAGELFF. In nucleotides, the CDR3 is TGTGCCAGTAGTATCCCCCGGAGGGCCGGGGAGCTGTTTTTT.

Notes on this clone: Other DNA sequences in this specimen translate into the identical CDR3. The V and J genes are TRBV6-5 and TRBJ1-2; no clear D. This CDR3 is built from 13 residues. In germline, CDR1 is MNHEY, CDR2 SVGAGI. With 5 bases removed from V and 2 bases from J, the gap between germline ends came to 9 bases. The CDR3 protein is CASSRTGNYGYTF. The CDR3 nucleotides are TGTGCCAGCAGTCGAACGGGGAACTATGGCTACACCTTC.

This clone was found a few times. The chain uses TRBV29-1 and TRBJ1-1; TRBD1 matches 7 bases. With 6 bases clipped from V and 2 bases from J, the junction kept 9 bases outside the gene matches. Germline V lookup: CDR1 SQVTM, CDR2 ANQGSEA. There are 14 residues in the CDR3. CDR3 residues: CSVVPTGSNTEAFF. CDR3 sequence (DNA): TGCAGCGTAGTCCCGACAGGGAGCAACACTGAAGCTTTCTTT.

The chain employs TRBV30 and TRBJ1-4, with D perhaps TRBD1 (5 bases). Germline CDR1 GTSNPN, CDR2 SVGIG (reference sequence). The V gene lost 4 bases and the J gene lost 4 bases, with 13 bases spanning the gap. The CDR3 runs 14 residues. In DNA, the CDR3 is TGTGCCTGGACCATACAAAGGGGTAATGAAAAACTGTTTTTT. As protein: CAWTIQRGNEKLFF.

This clone was counted once. The chain has TRBV30 and TRBJ1-2; no clear D. The CDR3 totals 14 residues. Trimming removed 0 bases from V and 4 bases from J, with 12 bases in between. Per germline, CDR1 GTSNPN and CDR2 SVGIG (reference sequence). The CDR3 here is CAWSVGRKGYGYTF. In nucleotides, the CDR3 is TGTGCCTGGAGTGTCGGGAGGAAGGGCTATGGCTACACCTTC.

CDR3 sequence reads: CASSLWAGTDTQYF. The CDR3 coding sequence is TGTGCCAGCAGCTTGTGGGCAGGGACAGATACGCAGTATTTT. This chain uses TRBV5-6 with TRBJ2-3, with D possibly TRBD1 on 5 matching bases. The CDR3 contains 14 residues. The germline V and J ends were trimmed by 1 base and 3 bases, with 9 bases remaining between them. CDR1 and CDR2 from the germline V gene are SGHDT and YYEEEE.

This chain connects TRBV4-1 to TRBJ2-5, with D unresolved. V dropped 0 bases and J dropped 5 bases, with 16 bases sitting between them. CDR3 length: 16 residues. Looked up from germline, CDR1 is MGHRA and CDR2 is YSYEKL. The CDR3 DNA reads as TGCGCCAGCAGCCAAGATTCGGCAGTTCGCCTGGAGACCCAGTACTTC. Its translation is CASSQDSAVRLETQYF.